The sequence of this TCR beta chain was determined in a study of T-cell reconstitution after alpha-beta-depleted transplantation in children. Unique molecular identifiers tagged the TCRbeta library. TCRdb passed the PCR reads through MiXCR, listing each CDR3 protein once. The sample lists around 370,000 distinct CDR3 sequences; approximately 10% were seen once. The CDR3 is 15 amino acids. From germline, CDR1 is SGHTA and CDR2 FQGNSA. Trimming pared 1 base from V and 1 base from J, leaving 10 bases between. The receptor's source is a human donor who donated a stem cell graft to a child with acute lymphoblastic leukemia. The sequenced sample was PBMCs from the stem cell graft donor, obtained from the stem cell graft. The V gene is TRBV7-2, the J gene TRBJ1-1; no reliable D call. CDR3 sequence reads: CASSLGMVPNTEAFF. The CDR3 nucleotides are TGTGCCAGCAGCTTAGGAATGGTCCCGAACACTGAAGCTTTCTTT.